A selection of T cell receptor beta chains follows, all from one sample in a study of cytomegalovirus exposure and HLA in healthy donors. TCRdb keeps only in-frame clones here, not all; method: immunoSEQ multiplex PCR. Of around 130,000 clones listed, 61% are singletons. The specimen was PBMCs. These TCRs come from a male donor in good health and CMV-seronegative. CDR3s leave out the opening cysteine and the closing phenylalanine or tryptophan. The order of the fields is V gene, CDR3 length, J gene, CDR3 protein.

V: TRBV19; length: 11; J: TRBJ2-2; CDR3: ASSVRVAGELF
V: TRBV11-2; length: 13; J: TRBJ2-7; CDR3: ASSSTRGISYEQY
V: TRBV9; length: 14; J: TRBJ1-6; CDR3: ASSVGWGEEASPLH
V: TRBV11-3; length: 10; J: TRBJ2-2; CDR3: ASSFGTSELF
V: TRBV18; length: 14; J: TRBJ1-5; CDR3: ASSPTGGRGYQPQH
V: TRBV4-1; length: 10; J: TRBJ1-1; CDR3: ASSQEGSRAF
V: TRBV20-1; length: 9; J: TRBJ1-1; CDR3: SARGQPRAF
V: TRBV5-4; length: 13; J: TRBJ1-1; CDR3: ASSKPGQGGTEAF
V: TRBV4-1; length: 16; J: TRBJ2-2; CDR3: ASSQVFRGGANTGELF
V: TRBV19; length: 11; J: TRBJ2-4; CDR3: ASTPDKRNIQY
V: TRBV11-2; length: 13; J: TRBJ2-7; CDR3: ASSLGTGGEEEQY
V: TRBV4-2; length: 15; J: TRBJ2-1; CDR3: ASSQTSGTGSINEQF
V: TRBV10-3; length: 14; J: TRBJ2-3; CDR3: AISESTGGNADTQY
V: TRBV15; length: 12; J: TRBJ1-6; CDR3: ATSRERAYSPLH
V: TRBV4-1; length: 13; J: .; CDR3: ASSRAGTGAHEQY
V: TRBV2; length: 12; J: TRBJ1-6; CDR3: ASRPERGESPLH
V: TRBV7-3; length: 13; J: TRBJ2-1; CDR3: ASSLTGQNYNEQF
V: TRBV5-4; length: 13; J: TRBJ1-2; CDR3: ASASPGQGTHGYT
V: TRBV2; length: 11; J: TRBJ2-1; CDR3: ASSEGLASEQF
V: TRBV4-3; length: 15; J: TRBJ2-7; CDR3: ASSQESYGTAAYEQY
V: TRBV7-9; length: 11; J: TRBJ1-4; CDR3: ASRLSLGEKLF
V: TRBV18; length: 11; J: TRBJ2-1; CDR3: ASSPPAYNEQF
V: TRBV7-7; length: 11; J: TRBJ1-1; CDR3: ASSLDRNTEAF
V: TRBV6-6; length: 11; J: TRBJ1-1; CDR3: ASSYETGTEAF
V: TRBV27; length: 15; J: TRBJ1-4; CDR3: ASSLSGGTGGGKKLF
V: TRBV7-2; length: 13; J: TRBJ2-3; CDR3: ASSSLGGYTDTQY
V: TRBV7-9; length: 12; J: TRBJ1-2; CDR3: ASSAGQGEDGYT
V: TRBV5-1; length: 13; J: TRBJ2-2; CDR3: ASSLGQGNTGELF
V: TRBV6-5; length: 12; J: TRBJ1-1; CDR3: ASSYWRGQGKAF
V: TRBV6-6; length: 12; J: TRBJ2-1; CDR3: ASNGAGGLGEQF
V: TRBV2; length: 12; J: TRBJ2-7; CDR3: ASRLAGADYEQY
V: TRBV4-1; length: 13; J: TRBJ2-3; CDR3: ASSLGSRGTDTQY
V: TRBV5-1; length: 13; J: TRBJ1-2; CDR3: ASSPPREGGYGYT
V: TRBV6-1; length: 11; J: TRBJ1-1; CDR3: ASSEFSDTEAF
V: TRBV28; length: 11; J: TRBJ1-2; CDR3: ASRTGVNYGYP
V: TRBV5-6; length: 13; J: TRBJ1-4; CDR3: ASSFDRGGNEKLF
V: TRBV5-4; length: 13; J: TRBJ2-1; CDR3: ASSLGSGGYNEQF
V: TRBV11-2; length: 16; J: TRBJ2-3; CDR3: ASSSRSSTSGRTDTQY
V: TRBV18; length: 11; J: TRBJ2-3; CDR3: ASSPQSTDTQY
V: TRBV27; length: 11; J: TRBJ1-1; CDR3: ASSFDRATEAF
V: TRBV6-5; length: 13; J: TRBJ2-3; CDR3: ASSYRRDGAGTQY
V: TRBV6-6; length: 14; J: TRBJ2-7; CDR3: ASSYHRGTGAYEQY
V: TRBV5-6; length: 16; J: TRBJ2-3; CDR3: ASNHRLAGDQRGDTQY
V: TRBV5-1; length: 12; J: TRBJ2-5; CDR3: ASSLVGAQETQY
V: TRBV4-3; length: 13; J: TRBJ1-6; CDR3: ASSSWTGGNSPLH
V: TRBV6-1; length: 11; J: TRBJ2-1; CDR3: ASSSTRNNEQF
V: TRBV9; length: 11; J: TRBJ1-4; CDR3: ASSQGVGEKLF